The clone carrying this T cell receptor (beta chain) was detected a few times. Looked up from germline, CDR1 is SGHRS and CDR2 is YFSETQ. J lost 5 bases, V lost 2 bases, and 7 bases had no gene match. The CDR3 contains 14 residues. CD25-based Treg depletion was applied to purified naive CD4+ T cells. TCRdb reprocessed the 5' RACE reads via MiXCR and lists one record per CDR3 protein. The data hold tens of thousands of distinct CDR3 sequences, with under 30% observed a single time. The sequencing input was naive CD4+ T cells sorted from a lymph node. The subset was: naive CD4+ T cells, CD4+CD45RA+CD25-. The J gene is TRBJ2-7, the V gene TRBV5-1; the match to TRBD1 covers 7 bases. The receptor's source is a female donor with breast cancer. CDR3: CASSFDRVYHEQYF. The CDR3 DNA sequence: TGCGCCAGCAGCTTTGACAGGGTGTATCACGAGCAGTACTTC. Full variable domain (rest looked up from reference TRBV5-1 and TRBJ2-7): KAGVTQTPRYLIKTRGQQVTLSCSPISGHRSVSWYQQTPGQGLQFLFEYFSETQRNKGNFPGRFSGRQFSNSRSEMNVSTLELGDSALYLCASSFDRVYHEQYFGPGTRLTVT.